This TCR beta chain was found in a study of cytotoxic CD8 clonotypes in ibrutinib-treated CLL. On the study more broadly: The subjects consisted of around eleven relapsed/refractory and 15 treatment-naive individuals, with approximately 18 IGHV unmutated. Study-level findings and limits: Public clonotypes were rare and shrank or held steady on treatment. Clonality showed a rise at ibrutinib response that reversed toward baseline at progression.

Trimming shortened V by 0 bases and J by 0 bases, and 5 bases separated the two germline ends. CDR3 length: 15 amino acids. Germline V gene data show CDR1 as LNHNV and CDR2 as YYDKDF (reference sequence). Deep sequencing aimed at 1 in 200,000 to 1 in 1 million T cells' resolution. TCRdb's table, derived via immunoSEQ multiplex PCR, lists solely in-frame clones and lacks some. The sample includes tens of thousands of clones, 80% of them seen just once. Concerning this clone itself: Its target is not known.

This TCR came from a human donor with chronic lymphocytic leukemia. The chain combines TRBV15 with TRBJ1-4; D uncertain. Source: PBMCs, taken at disease progression, from a patient treated with ibrutinib. DNA of the CDR3: TGTGCCACCAGCAGAGAACGGACAACTAATGAAAAACTGTTTTTT. Amino acids: CATSRERTTNEKLFF.